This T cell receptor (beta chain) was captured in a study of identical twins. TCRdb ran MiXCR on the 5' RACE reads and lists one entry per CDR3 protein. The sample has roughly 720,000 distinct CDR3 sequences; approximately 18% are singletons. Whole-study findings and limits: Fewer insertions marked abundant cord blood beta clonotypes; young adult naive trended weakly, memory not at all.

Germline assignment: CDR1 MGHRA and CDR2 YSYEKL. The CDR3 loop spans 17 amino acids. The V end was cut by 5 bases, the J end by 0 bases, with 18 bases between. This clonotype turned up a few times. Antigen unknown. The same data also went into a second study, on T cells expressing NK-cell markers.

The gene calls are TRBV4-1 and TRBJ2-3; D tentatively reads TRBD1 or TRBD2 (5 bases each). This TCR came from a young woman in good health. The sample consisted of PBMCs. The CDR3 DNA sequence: TGCGCCAGCAGCTTGCGACCCGGGACCCCTAGCACAGATACGCAGTATTTT. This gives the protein CASSLRPGTPSTDTQYF.